This paragraph reports one TCR beta chain. The data derive from a study of CD8 T cells in Susac syndrome. CDR1 and CDR2 from the germline V gene are SGHDT and YYEEEE. This CDR3 is built from 14 residues. V dropped 4 bases and J dropped 8; count of bases not matched to a gene: 11. Random hexamers were used to reverse transcribe the RNA input (about 0.5 to 1 ug). MiXCR was run by TCRdb on the immunoSEQ multiplex PCR reads, yielding one entry per CDR3 protein. The sample lists about 150,000 distinct CDR3 sequences; roughly 95% were seen once. The chain employs TRBV5-6 and TRBJ1-2, with TRBD1 matching over 7 bases. The clonotype was recovered from a human donor with multiple sclerosis. Sequenced input: CD4+ T cells from PBMCs. For the CDR3, the DNA is TGTGCCAGCAGCCCACCGGGACAGACGGACGGCTACACCTTC. This sequence encodes CASSPPGQTDGYTF.